Listed below are T cell receptor beta chains from one sample, sequenced in a study of monozygotic twins with cystic fibrosis. Sequencing used immunoSEQ multiplex PCR; TCRdb keeps in-frame clones, though not all of them. Counted here are about 20,000 clones, about 83% occurring once; the ten biggest clones make up roughly 1.2%. Material for sequencing was blood. These receptors all stem from a woman in her twenties or thirties with cystic fibrosis. CDR3s include the opening cysteine and the closing phenylalanine or tryptophan. Fields, in order: D gene, V gene, CDR3 protein. A D gene is named only where the DNA matches it firmly.

D gene: TRBD2
V gene: TRBV4-1
CDR3 protein: CASSQEWGGSYEQYF

D gene: TRBD2
V gene: TRBV5-6
CDR3 protein: CASSWRTSGEETQYF

D gene: .
V gene: TRBV18
CDR3 protein: CASSQLLVGSSYEQYF

D gene: .
V gene: TRBV5-8
CDR3 protein: CASSLRRGTGNTIYF

D gene: .
V gene: TRBV7-8
CDR3 protein: CASSLGGRKSGNTIYF

D gene: .
V gene: TRBV18
CDR3 protein: CASSPRIAEETQYF

D gene: .
V gene: TRBV4-2
CDR3 protein: CASSPRRATKYEKLFF

D gene: .
V gene: TRBV20-1
CDR3 protein: CSALLVTEAFF

D gene: .
V gene: TRBV30
CDR3 protein: CAWTSGRGGTQYF

D gene: .
V gene: TRBV5-1
CDR3 protein: CASSLTGGNEKLFF

D gene: TRBD2
V gene: TRBV4-3
CDR3 protein: CASSQDLAGMRETQYF

D gene: TRBD1
V gene: TRBV7-9
CDR3 protein: CASSSGQPNSPLHF

D gene: TRBD1
V gene: TRBV10-3
CDR3 protein: CASSSGTDNSPLHF

D gene: .
V gene: TRBV19
CDR3 protein: CASTPTATGANVLTF

D gene: .
V gene: TRBV7-9
CDR3 protein: CASSPDGNSNQPQHF

D gene: .
V gene: TRBV6-6
CDR3 protein: CASSYGGASYEQYF

D gene: TRBD2
V gene: TRBV5-1
CDR3 protein: CASSTSGGAPPDTQYF